A single sample is the source of the 28 T cell receptor beta chains below, sequenced in a study of blood T cell repertoires in COVID-19. TCRdb keeps only in-frame clones here, not all; method: immunoSEQ multiplex PCR. The data show fewer than 60,000 clones, around nine tenths seen once. Sequencing was done on a sample of peripheral blood. The receptors stem from a woman aged 55-70 years with COVID-19, enrolled during active disease.

V and J are TRBV18 and TRBJ1-1; D is possibly TRBD1 (5 bases). The V and J ends lost 3 bases and 6 bases respectively, with 14 bases between them. The germline gives CDR1 KGHSH, CDR2 LQKENI. The CDR3 covers 14 residues. The CDR3 DNA reads as TGTGCCAGCTCACCTCCAGGCGGAGGGGCTGAAGCTTTCTTT. Amino acid sequence: CASSPPGGGAEAFF.

The chain employs TRBV2 and TRBJ1-6, with 7 bases fitting TRBD1. CDR3 size: 18 residues. CDR1 is SNHLY and CDR2 is FYNNEI in the germline V gene. The V gene end was trimmed by 4 bases and the J gene end by 8 bases; junction bases not matched to a gene: 17. In nucleotides, the CDR3 is TGTGCCAGCAGTGTAAGACAGGGTATTGTACAGCTCGATTCACCCCTCCACTTT. This sequence encodes CASSVRQGIVQLDSPLHF.

The chain uses TRBV19 and TRBJ2-3; D call uncertain. The V and J ends lost 1 base and 6 bases respectively, with 11 bases between them. The germline V gene encodes CDR1 LNHDA and CDR2 SQIVND (reference sequence). The CDR3 length is 14 residues. The CDR3 reads CASSIAGFRDTQYF. CDR3 DNA sequence: TGTGCCAGTAGTATAGCCGGCTTCAGGGATACGCAGTATTTT.

The chain joins TRBV3-1 (or the pseudogene TRBV3-2) to TRBJ1-2; D is uncertain. Germline loops: CDR1 LGHDT, CDR2 YNNKEL (reference sequence). The CDR3 runs to 12 residues. The V and J ends lost 8 bases and 0 bases respectively, with 7 bases between them. The CDR3 nucleotides are TGTGCCAGCCAGAAAGCTAACTATGGCTACACCTTC. Its protein product is CASQKANYGYTF.

The DNA for the CDR3 is TGTGCCAGCAGCCGGGACAGGGGTATTATGAGTGAAAAACTGTTTTTT. Its protein product is CASSRDRGIMSEKLFF. This chain joins TRBV2 and TRBJ1-4, with 10 nucleotides matching TRBD1. The V segment lost 6 bases and the J segment 7 bases; nucleotides outside the gene matches: 11. CDR3 length: 16 residues. CDR1 is SNHLY and CDR2 is FYNNEI in the germline V gene.

The rearrangement uses TRBV7-9 and TRBJ2-1, with 13 bases fitting TRBD2. The CDR3 is made up of 15 amino acids. The V gene end was trimmed by 4 bases and the J gene end by 7 bases; junction bases not matched to a gene: 4. Germline V CDR1 and CDR2: SEHNR, FQNEAQ (reference sequence). The CDR3 here is CASSSLAGGTNEQFF. The CDR3 DNA is TGTGCCAGCAGCTCACTAGCGGGAGGGACGAATGAGCAGTTCTTC.

In this sample, this clone turned up once. This sequence joins TRBV12-3 or TRBV12-4 and TRBJ1-1, with unresolved D. Trimming left V 7 bases short and J 0 bases short, with 9 bases between. The CDR3 loop spans 13 amino acids. The CDR3 loop reads CASTPRVNTEAFF. For the CDR3, the DNA is TGTGCCAGCACCCCCCGAGTGAACACTGAAGCTTTCTTT.

This sequence joins TRBV29-1 and TRBJ2-7, with TRBD1 matching 8 bases. Germline V CDR1 and CDR2: SQVTM, ANQGSEA. The junction had 12 bases not matched to a gene; V was cut back by 2 bases and J by 3 bases. This CDR3 contains 16 residues. CDR3: CSVEYVLDRANYEQYF. The DNA of the CDR3 is TGCAGCGTTGAATACGTCCTGGACAGGGCCAACTACGAGCAGTACTTC.

J is TRBJ2-3 and V is TRBV19, with TRBD1 as a possible D gene (5 bases). This CDR3 is 15 amino acids long. The ends were cut back, 3 bases at V and 1 base at J, with 11 bases in the middle. Germline CDR1 reads LNHDA; CDR2 reads SQIVND (reference sequence). The DNA for the CDR3 is TGTGCCAGTAGTATTGGGGCAGTCCGCACAGATACGCAGTATTTT. This sequence encodes CASSIGAVRTDTQYF.

The CDR3 here is CATSDRTSGSESTDTQYF. In DNA form, the CDR3 reads TGTGCCACCAGTGACCGGACTAGCGGGAGTGAGAGTACAGATACGCAGTATTTT. The gene calls are TRBV24-1 and TRBJ2-3; 13 positions agree with TRBD2. Germline lookup yields CDR1 KGHDR and CDR2 SFDVKD. The CDR3 runs 18 residues. Trimming removed 4 bases from V and 3 bases from J; junction bases left unmatched: 9.

J is TRBJ1-5 and V is TRBV3-1 (or the pseudogene TRBV3-2); 8 bases align to TRBD1. Germline trimming cut 6 bases from V and 7 bases from J; bases unmatched to any gene: 8. CDR1 is LGHDT and CDR2 is YNNKEL in the germline V gene (reference sequence). CDR3 size: 14 residues. The DNA for the CDR3 is TGTGCCAGCAGTCACGGACAGGGTAGACAGCCCCAGCATTTT. It codes for CASSHGQGRQPQHF.

The chain couples TRBV27 to TRBJ2-2, with 14 bases identical to TRBD2. The J segment lost 8 bases and the V segment lost 3 bases, leaving 5 bases of the junction unmatched. Germline CDR1 and CDR2: MNHEY and SMNVEV (reference sequence). The CDR3 has 16 amino acids. The CDR3 sequence is CASSFRLAGGGGELFF. CDR3 in DNA: TGTGCCAGCAGTTTTCGACTAGCGGGAGGGGGAGGGGAGCTGTTTTTT.

The chain combines TRBV5-5 with TRBJ2-1; D is perhaps TRBD2 (6 bases). V was trimmed by 2 bases and J by 6 bases, leaving 18 bases between them. This CDR3 is built from 16 residues. Germline-derived CDR1 and CDR2 are SGHKS and YYEKEE (reference sequence). This CDR3 is CASSFEVGGKVNEQFF. As DNA, the CDR3 is TGTGCCAGCAGCTTCGAGGTCGGCGGGAAGGTCAATGAGCAGTTCTTC.

This chain links TRBV28 with TRBJ1-1; maybe TRBD1 (6 bases). Germline V gene sequence: CDR1 MDHEN, CDR2 SYDVKM. V was pared by 3 bases and J by 8 bases, with 13 bases between. The CDR3 loop spans 13 amino acids. CDR3 nucleotide sequence: TGTGCCAGCAGTTTCGGGACAATGAAAGAAGCTTTCTTT. This gives the protein CASSFGTMKEAFF.

This clone was seen just once. The chain couples TRBV2 to TRBJ2-5; 9 bases agree with TRBD1. In germline, CDR1 is SNHLY, CDR2 FYNNEI. The CDR3 contains 14 residues. J gave up 4 bases and V 10 bases, and 10 bases lay outside the gene matches. CDR3 amino acids: CAIPTGGGRETQYF. CDR3 nucleotide sequence: TGTGCCATCCCGACAGGGGGGGGGCGAGAGACCCAGTACTTC.

V and J are TRBV4-1 and TRBJ1-2, with TRBD1 as a possible D gene (6 bases). Germline V gives CDR1 MGHRA, CDR2 YSYEKL. The V gene lost 4 bases and the J gene lost 4 bases, with 28 bases spanning the gap. CDR3 length: 19 amino acids. The CDR3 DNA follows: TGCGCCAGCAGCCGTAAATTGTTAACTGGGGACACAAATTTCTATGGCTACACCTTC. This gives the protein CASSRKLLTGDTNFYGYTF.

The chain has TRBV29-1 and TRBJ1-1; D gene ambiguous. Trimming took off 5 bases at V and 1 base at J, with 11 bases between the two ends. The CDR3 runs 13 residues. Germline CDR1 is SQVTM and CDR2 is ANQGSEA. This CDR3 is CSVKEGQNTEAFF. In nucleotides, the CDR3 is TGCAGCGTTAAGGAGGGTCAGAACACTGAAGCTTTCTTT.

The chain joins TRBV5-1 to TRBJ2-1; 7 bases align to TRBD2. V shed 1 base and J 4 bases; nucleotides not matched to a gene: 5. This CDR3 is built from 15 residues. From germline, CDR1 is SGHRS and CDR2 YFSETQ. The CDR3 here is CASSLSRAGYNEQFF. CDR3 nucleotides: TGCGCCAGCAGCTTGTCACGAGCGGGGTACAATGAGCAGTTCTTC. The full variable domain, rest sourced from reference TRBV5-1 and TRBJ2-1, is KAGVTQTPRYLIKTRGQQVTLSCSPISGHRSVSWYQQTPGQGLQFLFEYFSETQRNKGNFPGRFSGRQFSNSRSEMNVSTLELGDSALYLCASSLSRAGYNEQFFGPGTRLTVL.

CDR3 sequence: CASSRGQPTEKLFF. The DNA for the CDR3 is TGTGCCAGCAGCCGGGGACAGCCTACGGAAAAACTGTTTTTT. V gene TRBV7-9 combines with J gene TRBJ1-4, with TRBD1 identical over 7 bases. This CDR3 is 14 amino acids long. The junction had 8 bases not matched to a gene; V was cut back by 5 bases and J by 8 bases. Germline V gene lookup returns CDR1 SEHNR and CDR2 FQNEAQ (reference sequence).

The chain joins TRBV6-5 to TRBJ1-3, with D perhaps TRBD1 (5 bases). The CDR3 sequence is 15 residues long. CDR1 and CDR2 from the germline V gene are MNHEY and SVGAGI. The V gene lost 2 bases and the J gene lost 4 bases, with 12 bases spanning the gap. The CDR3: CASSYRGEPGNTIYF. The CDR3 DNA is TGTGCCAGCAGTTACCGGGGGGAGCCGGGAAACACCATATATTTT.

J is TRBJ1-1 and V is TRBV5-5; the D gene is possibly TRBD1 (5 bases). CDR1 is SGHKS, CDR2 YYEKEE, per germline (reference sequence). Trimming took 1 base from V and 7 from J, leaving 14 bases between them. The CDR3 has 14 residues. The CDR3 DNA reads as TGTGCCAGCAGCTTGTTGGGAGGGACCGGTGAAGCTTTCTTT. Its protein is CASSLLGGTGEAFF.

The V gene is TRBV7-6, the J gene TRBJ1-3; D is perhaps TRBD1 (5 bases). The CDR3 is 14 residues long. V was trimmed by 0 bases and J by 8 bases, leaving 11 bases between them. Germline V gives CDR1 SGHVS, CDR2 FNYEAQ. The CDR3: CASSLARQGYTIYF. CDR3 DNA: TGTGCCAGCAGCTTAGCTCGCCAGGGCTACACCATATATTTT.

V usage is TRBV3-1 (or the pseudogene TRBV3-2) and J usage is TRBJ2-7, with 11 bases aligning to TRBD2. Per the germline V gene, CDR1 is LGHDT and CDR2 is YNNKEL (reference sequence). The V and J ends lost 3 bases and 2 bases, in that order; junction bases with no gene match: 9. The CDR3 runs to 17 residues. The CDR3 DNA reads TGTGCCAGCAGCCATGCTACCAGACTAGCGGGGACCTACGAGCAGTACTTC. Its translation is CASSHATRLAGTYEQYF.

The rearrangement uses TRBV9 and TRBJ1-5, with 7 bases matching TRBD1. Germline V gene data show CDR1 as SGDLS and CDR2 as YYNGEE. This CDR3 is 15 amino acids long. The J segment lost 2 bases and the V segment lost 4 bases, leaving 6 bases of the junction unmatched. In DNA form, the CDR3 reads TGTGCCAGCAGCCCCCAGGGGGGAGGCAATCAGCCCCAGCATTTT. It codes for CASSPQGGGNQPQHF. The variable domain in full, with the rest retrieved from reference TRBV9 and TRBJ1-5, is DSGVTQTPKHLITATGQRVTLRCSPRSGDLSVYWYQQSLDQGLQFLIQYYNGEERAKGNILERFSAQQFPDLHSELNLSSLELGDSALYFCASSPQGGGNQPQHFGDGTRLSIL.

The chain joins TRBV7-9 to TRBJ1-6, with a weak D call TRBD1 (6 bases). V lost 6 bases to trimming and J lost 8 bases, with 14 bases between them. Germline values: CDR1 SEHNR, CDR2 FQNEAQ (reference sequence). This CDR3 is 14 amino acids long. The CDR3 nucleotides read TGTGCCAGCAGATACGGGGGGGCGGATTCACCCCTCCACTTT. Amino acid sequence: CASRYGGADSPLHF.

The rearrangement joins TRBV28 to TRBJ2-5, with TRBD2 as a possible D gene (7 bases). The germline V and J ends were trimmed by 5 bases and 7 bases, with 20 bases remaining between them. The CDR3 totals 15 residues. Germline CDR1 MDHEN, CDR2 SYDVKM. CDR3 DNA sequence: TGTGCCAGCAGTCCTGCCGGGGGGCGCCTCGGGACCCAGTACTTC. Encoded protein: CASSPAGGRLGTQYF. The entire variable domain, with the rest obtained from reference TRBV28 and TRBJ2-5, is as follows: DVKVTQSSRYLVKRTGEKVFLECVQDMDHENMFWYRQDPGLGLRLIYFSYDVKMKEKGDIPEGYSVSREKKERFSLILESASTNQTSMYLCASSPAGGRLGTQYFGPGTRLLVL.

CDR3 coding DNA: TGTGCCAGCAGCCACGGGTCGGCCGAGCAGTACTTC. This translates into CASSHGSAEQYF. The chain recombines TRBV3-1 (or the pseudogene TRBV3-2) with TRBJ2-7; D not resolved. Germline V gives CDR1 LGHDT, CDR2 YNNKEL (reference sequence). Trimming pared 3 bases from V and 6 bases from J, leaving 9 bases between. There are 12 residues in the CDR3.

This sequence joins TRBV7-9 and TRBJ1-1; the D is unclear. The CDR3 has 13 amino acids. CDR1 and CDR2 (germline): SEHNR, FQNEAQ (reference sequence). V shed 4 bases and J shed 11 bases, with 17 bases lying between them. The CDR3 is CASSSPLGIGAFF. The DNA of the CDR3 is TGTGCCAGCAGCTCACCCCTCGGGATCGGGGCTTTCTTT.